This TCR beta chain appears in the sequencing data of a study of blood T cell repertoires in COVID-19. Sequencing used immunoSEQ multiplex PCR; TCRdb keeps in-frame clones, though not all of them. The data contain tens of thousands of clones, around 80% of them seen just once; the ten biggest clones take up approximately 15%. J lost 4 bases, V lost 1 base, and 4 bases had no gene match. Germline CDR1 and CDR2: SQVTM and ANQGSEA. There are 15 residues in the CDR3. The V gene is TRBV29-1, the J gene TRBJ1-5; 10 bases are shared with TRBD1. Source material: peripheral blood. The sequence was obtained from a man in his sixties or seventies with acute or convalescent COVID-19. The CDR3 region has the DNA TGCAGCGTTGAAGTCCCGGGACAGGGGAATCAGCCCCAGCATTTT. Protein: CSVEVPGQGNQPQHF.